Each of the 21 T cell receptor beta chains below was sequenced from the same sample in a study of blood T cell repertoires in COVID-19. The table came from immunoSEQ multiplex PCR; TCRdb's copy has only in-frame clones and leaves some out. The data show 270,000 or so clones, around 86% seen once. Sequenced sample: peripheral blood. All receptors come from a man aged 35 to 55 with active or convalescent COVID-19.

The CDR3 coding sequence is TGTGCCAGCAGCTTAGGAGCGGGGGTGTTGCGAGATACGCAGTATTTT. Its translation: CASSLGAGVLRDTQYF. This chain connects TRBV5-4 to TRBJ2-3, with 8 bases lining up with TRBD2. Germline loops: CDR1 SGHNT, CDR2 YYREEE (reference sequence). J gave up 5 bases and V 2 bases, and 10 bases lay outside the gene matches. The CDR3 covers 16 residues.

This rearrangement joins TRBV14 to TRBJ1-2, with D maybe TRBD1 (5 bases). Germline-derived CDR1 and CDR2 are SGHDN and FVKESK. The V end lost 4 bases, the J end lost 8 bases, and 17 bases lay between the germline ends. This CDR3 comprises 14 residues. CDR3 region: CASSLLGGVIGYTF. CDR3 nucleotides: TGTGCCAGCAGCCTCCTTGGGGGGGTTATAGGCTACACCTTC.

The gene calls are TRBV27 and TRBJ2-1; a possible D gene is TRBD2 (7 bases). V dropped 5 bases and J dropped 0 bases, with 14 bases sitting between them. Per germline, CDR1 MNHEY and CDR2 SMNVEV (reference sequence). The CDR3 has 16 amino acids. The CDR3 DNA reads TGTGCCAGCAGTCCCGGGGGGCCAAGCTCCTACAATGAGCAGTTCTTC. Its protein product is CASSPGGPSSYNEQFF.

The chain carries TRBV7-3 and TRBJ1-5; D remains ambiguous. The CDR3 runs 13 residues. In germline, CDR1 is SGHTA, CDR2 FQGTGA. V was shortened by 0 bases and J by 4 bases, with 4 bases between the two germline ends. The CDR3 is CASSLTLNQPQHF. The DNA for the CDR3 is TGTGCCAGCAGCTTAACACTGAATCAGCCCCAGCATTTT.

This chain uses TRBV10-3 with TRBJ2-1, with 14 bases aligning to TRBD2. Looked up from germline, CDR1 is ENHRY and CDR2 is SYGVKD. Trimming at V came to 6 bases and at J to 0 bases, leaving 7 bases not matched to a gene. The CDR3 is 18 amino acids. The CDR3 spells CAISGGLAGASSYNEQFF. CDR3 DNA sequence: TGTGCCATCAGCGGGGGACTAGCGGGGGCGAGCTCCTACAATGAGCAGTTCTTC.

The chain employs TRBV19 and TRBJ1-1; D is unresolved. CDR1 is LNHDA, CDR2 SQIVND, per germline (reference sequence). This CDR3 comprises 11 residues. V lost 5 bases and J lost 7, with 8 bases in between. The CDR3 DNA is TGTGCCAGTAGTTCGGTGCTTGAAGCTTTCTTT. It translates to CASSSVLEAFF.

The chain joins TRBV2 to TRBJ2-1; 16 bases are shared with TRBD2. Per the germline V gene, CDR1 is SNHLY and CDR2 is FYNNEI. V trimming: 4 bases; J trimming: 1 base; junction bases outside the gene matches: 7. This CDR3 has 19 amino acids. CDR3 nucleotide sequence: TGTGCCAGCAGTGCATCCGGGACTAGCGGGGGGGAATCCTACAATGAGCAGTTCTTC. Translation: CASSASGTSGGESYNEQFF.

The chain combines TRBV19 with TRBJ2-3, with 7 bases aligning to TRBD2. V trimming: 7 bases; J trimming: 9 bases; junction bases outside the gene matches: 19. CDR1 and CDR2 from the germline V gene are LNHDA and SQIVND (reference sequence). This CDR3 spans 16 amino acids. The CDR3 reads CASIASEAGKGDTQYF. CDR3 in DNA: TGTGCCAGTATTGCCAGTGAAGCGGGGAAAGGGGACACGCAGTATTTT.

This clone appeared once. This sequence joins TRBV24-1 and TRBJ1-5; TRBD1 matches 8 bases. CDR3 length equals 14 residues. With 4 bases clipped from V and 6 bases from J, the junction kept 4 bases outside the gene matches. Germline CDR1 and CDR2: KGHDR and SFDVKD. The CDR3 sequence: CATSEETGVQPQHF. CDR3 sequence (DNA): TGTGCCACCAGTGAAGAGACAGGGGTTCAGCCCCAGCATTTT.

The chain recombines TRBV24-1 with TRBJ2-5; 7 bases map to TRBD1. After removal of 7 bases from V and 4 bases from J, the junction contained 5 bases not matched to a gene. This CDR3 has 13 amino acids. The germline V gene encodes CDR1 KGHDR and CDR2 SFDVKD. For the CDR3, the DNA is TGTGCCACCAGCAAACAGGGGACAGAGACCCAGTACTTC. It codes for CATSKQGTETQYF.

This chain connects TRBV18 to TRBJ2-2, with D possibly matching TRBD2 (5 bases). Germline CDR1 is KGHSH and CDR2 is LQKENI. The germline V and J ends were trimmed by 6 bases and 0 bases, with 14 bases remaining between them. The CDR3 runs 16 residues. CDR3 sequence (DNA): TGTGCCAGCTCGCCCTGGGAGCGCCCGAACACCGGGGAGCTGTTTTTT. This codes for CASSPWERPNTGELFF.

The rearrangement uses TRBV4-1 and TRBJ2-3, with 8 bases matching TRBD2. J was trimmed by 2 bases and V by 2 bases; bases with no gene match: 3. The CDR3 spans 15 residues. CDR1 MGHRA and CDR2 YSYEKL come from the germline V gene. CDR3 bases: TGCGCCAGCAGCCAAACAGCGGGAGCCACAGATACGCAGTATTTT. Amino acid sequence: CASSQTAGATDTQYF.

The V gene is TRBV19, the J gene TRBJ1-1; TRBD1 might be the D (5 bases). The germline V and J ends were trimmed by 4 bases and 3 bases, with 18 bases remaining between them. The germline V gene encodes CDR1 LNHDA and CDR2 SQIVND (reference sequence). This CDR3 is built from 16 residues. CDR3 region: CASSTEGAGFDTEAFF. For the CDR3, the DNA is TGTGCCAGTAGTACAGAAGGGGCGGGATTTGACACTGAAGCTTTCTTT. The full variable domain, in which reference TRBV19 and TRBJ1-1 provide the parts outside the CDR3, is DGGITQSPKYLFRKEGQNVTLSCEQNLNHDAMYWYRQDPGQGLRLIYYSQIVNDFQKGDIAEGYSVSREKKESFPLTVTSAQKNPTAFYLCASSTEGAGFDTEAFFGQGTRLTVV.

This chain joins TRBV27 and TRBJ1-4; 7 nucleotides match TRBD1. The junction had 3 bases not matched to a gene; V was cut back by 6 bases and J by 2 bases. In germline, CDR1 is MNHEY, CDR2 SMNVEV (reference sequence). The CDR3 is made up of 14 amino acids. CDR3 amino acids: CASRPGGTNEKLFF. CDR3 nucleotides: TGTGCCAGCAGACCAGGGGGTACTAATGAAAAACTGTTTTTT. The variable domain in full, completed from reference TRBV27 and TRBJ1-4, reads EAQVTQNPRYLITVTGKKLTVTCSQNMNHEYMSWYRQDPGLGLRQIYYSMNVEVTDKGDVPEGYKVSRKEKRNFPLILESPSPNQTSLYFCASRPGGTNEKLFFGSGTQLSVL.

The CDR3 sequence is CASSSRYPGTGLNEQYF. In nucleotides, the CDR3 is TGCGCCAGCAGCTCACGCTACCCCGGGACAGGGCTCAACGAGCAGTACTTC. This chain uses TRBV5-1 with TRBJ2-7, with TRBD1 identical over 9 bases. This CDR3 has 17 amino acids. V lost 3 bases to trimming and J lost 5 bases; unmatched junction nucleotides: 15. CDR1 and CDR2 (germline): SGHRS, YFSETQ.

This chain uses TRBV28 with TRBJ1-1; the D is unclear. CDR1 is MDHEN and CDR2 is SYDVKM in the germline V gene. This CDR3 spans 11 amino acids. Trimming shortened V by 1 base and J by 10 bases, and 7 bases separated the two germline ends. CDR3 sequence reads: CASSLSGRAFF. CDR3 coding DNA: TGTGCCAGCAGTTTATCGGGTAGAGCTTTCTTT.

The J gene is TRBJ1-5, the V gene TRBV4-1, with 7 bases fitting TRBD1. Germline lookup yields CDR1 MGHRA and CDR2 YSYEKL. V trimming: 1 base; J trimming: 0 bases; junction bases outside the gene matches: 9. The CDR3 spans 18 residues. The CDR3 protein is CASSQGDSGTYSNQPQHF. DNA of the CDR3: TGCGCCAGCAGCCAAGGGGACAGCGGAACTTATAGCAATCAGCCCCAGCATTTT.

The CDR3 DNA reads TGTGCTAGTGGTCCTGGCCTTTACACCATATATTTT. It specifies CASGPGLYTIYF. This sequence joins TRBV12-5 and TRBJ1-3; D is ambiguous. CDR1 is LGHNT, CDR2 FRNRAP, per germline. Trimming took 5 bases from V and 8 from J, leaving 10 bases between them. This CDR3 has 12 residues. Based on the CDR3 plus reference TRBV12-5 and TRBJ1-3, the full variable domain is DARVTQTPRHKVTEMGQEVTMRCQPILGHNTVFWYRQTMMQGLELLAYFRNRAPLDDSGMPKDRFSAEMPDATLATLKIQPSEPRDSAVYFCASGPGLYTIYFGEGSWLTVV.

The chain recombines TRBV5-6 with TRBJ2-7; TRBD1 agrees at 8 bases. The CDR3 has 14 residues. Germline CDR1 SGHDT, CDR2 YYEEEE. V trimming: 2 bases; J trimming: 5 bases; junction bases outside the gene matches: 6. The CDR3 DNA follows: TGTGCCAGCAGCTTCGGACAGGGCTTCCACGAGCAGTACTTC. Its translation: CASSFGQGFHEQYF.

The chain employs TRBV5-6 and TRBJ2-5, with 11 bases lining up with TRBD1. The CDR3 is made up of 17 amino acids. Germline V gives CDR1 SGHDT, CDR2 YYEEEE. The V and J ends lost 1 base and 5 bases, in that order; junction bases with no gene match: 10. The CDR3 loop is CASSLRPGQGARETQYF. The CDR3 DNA follows: TGTGCCAGCAGCTTGAGGCCCGGACAGGGGGCGCGGGAGACCCAGTACTTC.

Worth noting for this clone: A read error may produce the germline difference seen at one junction end. The V gene is TRBV4-2, the J gene TRBJ1-1; 7 positions match TRBD1. Germline CDR1 and CDR2: LGHNA and YNFKEQ. The CDR3 consists of 13 residues. The CDR3 loop reads CASSQSGTANTGF. CDR3 DNA sequence: TGTGCCAGCAGCCAAAGTGGGACAGCCAATACGGGCTTT.